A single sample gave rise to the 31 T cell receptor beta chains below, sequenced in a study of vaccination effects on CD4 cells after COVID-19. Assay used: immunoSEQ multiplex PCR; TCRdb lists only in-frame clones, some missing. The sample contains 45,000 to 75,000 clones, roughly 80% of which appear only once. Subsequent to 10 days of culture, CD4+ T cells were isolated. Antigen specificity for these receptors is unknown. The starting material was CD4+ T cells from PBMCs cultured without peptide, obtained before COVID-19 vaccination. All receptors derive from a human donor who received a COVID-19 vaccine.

DNA of the CDR3: TGCGCCAGCAGCCTGACAGGTCCCAACACCGGGGAGCTGTTTTTT. It is translated as CASSLTGPNTGELFF. The V call is TRBV4-1, the J call TRBJ2-2; D is possibly TRBD1 (6 bases). V lost 4 bases and J 2 bases, leaving 11 bases between the germline ends. The CDR3 consists of 15 residues. Germline V CDR1 and CDR2: MGHRA, YSYEKL.

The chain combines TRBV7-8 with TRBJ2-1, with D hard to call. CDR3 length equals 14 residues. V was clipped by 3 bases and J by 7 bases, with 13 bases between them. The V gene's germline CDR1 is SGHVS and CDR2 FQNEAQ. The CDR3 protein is CASSFIKLLNEQFF. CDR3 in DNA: TGTGCCAGCAGCTTTATAAAACTTCTTAATGAGCAGTTCTTC.

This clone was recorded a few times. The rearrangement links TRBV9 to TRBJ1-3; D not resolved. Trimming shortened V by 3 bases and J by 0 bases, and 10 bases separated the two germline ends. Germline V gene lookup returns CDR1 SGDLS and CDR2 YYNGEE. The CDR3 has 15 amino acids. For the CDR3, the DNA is TGTGCCAGCAGCGATACAGCCTTCTCTGGAAACACCATATATTTT. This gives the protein CASSDTAFSGNTIYF.

CDR3 residues: CASSPPKVYGYTF. In nucleotides, the CDR3 is TGTGCCAGCTCACCACCGAAGGTCTATGGCTACACCTTC. J is TRBJ1-2 and V is TRBV18; D unclear. The V and J ends lost 0 bases and 4 bases respectively, with 6 bases between them. The V gene's germline CDR1 is KGHSH and CDR2 LQKENI. CDR3 length: 13 amino acids.

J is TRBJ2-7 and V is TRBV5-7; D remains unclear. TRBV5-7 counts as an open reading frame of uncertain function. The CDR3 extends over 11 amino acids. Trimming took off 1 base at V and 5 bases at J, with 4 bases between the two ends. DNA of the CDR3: TGTGCCAGCAGCTTGTCGGACGAGCAGTACGTC. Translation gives CASSLSDEQYV.

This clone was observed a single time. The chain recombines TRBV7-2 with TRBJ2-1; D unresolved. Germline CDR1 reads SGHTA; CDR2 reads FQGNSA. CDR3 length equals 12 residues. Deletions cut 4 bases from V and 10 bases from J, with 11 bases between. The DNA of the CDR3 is TGTGCCAGCAGCTCACAGCCTTGGGAGCAGTTCTTC. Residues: CASSSQPWEQFF. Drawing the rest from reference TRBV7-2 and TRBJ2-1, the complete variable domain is GAGVSQSPSNKVTEKGKDVELRCDPISGHTALYWYRQSLGQGLEFLIYFQGNSAPDKSGLPSDRFSAERTGGSVSTLTIQRTQQEDSAVYLCASSSQPWEQFFGPGTRLTVL.

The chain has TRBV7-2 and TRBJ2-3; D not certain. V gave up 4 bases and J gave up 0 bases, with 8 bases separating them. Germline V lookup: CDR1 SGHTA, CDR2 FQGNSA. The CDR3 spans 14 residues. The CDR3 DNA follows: TGTGCCAGCAGCTCCACAACTAGCACAGATACGCAGTATTTT. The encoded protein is CASSSTTSTDTQYF.

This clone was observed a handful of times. In DNA, the CDR3 is TGTGCCACCTCAGGACAGGGGCAAGGCAATCAGCCCCAGCATTTT. Its protein is CATSGQGQGNQPQHF. This rearrangement joins TRBV2 to TRBJ1-5; 9 bases agree with TRBD1. From germline, CDR1 is SNHLY and CDR2 FYNNEI. The CDR3 has 15 amino acids. With 10 bases clipped from V and 2 bases from J, the junction kept 9 bases outside the gene matches.

As DNA, the CDR3 is TGTGCCAGCAGGGGAGGACAGGGGGCCACCGGGGAGCTGTTTTTT. As protein: CASRGGQGATGELFF. V is TRBV6-5 and J is TRBJ2-2; 11 bases line up with TRBD1. After removal of 6 bases from V and 4 bases from J, the junction contained 4 bases not matched to a gene. Germline lookup yields CDR1 MNHEY and CDR2 SVGAGI. The CDR3 contains 15 residues.

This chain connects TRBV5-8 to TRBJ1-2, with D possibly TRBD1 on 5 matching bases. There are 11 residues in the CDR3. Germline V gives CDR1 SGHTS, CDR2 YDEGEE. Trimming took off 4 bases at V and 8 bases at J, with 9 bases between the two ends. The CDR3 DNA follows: TGTGCCAGCAGCCAGGGAGGAGGCTACACCTTC. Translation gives CASSQGGGYTF.

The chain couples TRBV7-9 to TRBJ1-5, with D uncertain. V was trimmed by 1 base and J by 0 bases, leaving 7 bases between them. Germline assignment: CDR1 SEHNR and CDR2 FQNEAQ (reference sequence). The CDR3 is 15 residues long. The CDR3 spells CASSLDDYSNQPQHF. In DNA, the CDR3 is TGTGCCAGCAGCTTAGACGATTATAGCAATCAGCCCCAGCATTTT. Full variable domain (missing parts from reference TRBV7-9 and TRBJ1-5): DTGVSQNPRHKITKRGQNVTFRCDPISEHNRLYWYRQTLGQGPEFLTYFQNEAQLEKSRLLSDRFSAERPKGSFSTLEIQRTEQGDSAMYLCASSLDDYSNQPQHFGDGTRLSIL.

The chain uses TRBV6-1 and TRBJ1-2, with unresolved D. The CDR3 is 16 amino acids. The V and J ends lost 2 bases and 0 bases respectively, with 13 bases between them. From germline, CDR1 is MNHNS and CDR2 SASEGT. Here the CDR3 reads CASSEFGSVSNYGYTF. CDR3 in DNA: TGTGCCAGCAGTGAATTTGGGTCGGTATCTAACTATGGCTACACCTTC.

The CDR3 DNA reads TGTGCCAGCAGCCCTGGGGTATCGGATACGCAGTATTTT. It yields the protein CASSPGVSDTQYF. J is TRBJ2-3 and V is TRBV7-3; D unclear. The CDR3 runs 13 residues. Per the germline V gene, CDR1 is SGHTA and CDR2 is FQGTGA. Deletions cut 5 bases from V and 6 bases from J, with 12 bases between.

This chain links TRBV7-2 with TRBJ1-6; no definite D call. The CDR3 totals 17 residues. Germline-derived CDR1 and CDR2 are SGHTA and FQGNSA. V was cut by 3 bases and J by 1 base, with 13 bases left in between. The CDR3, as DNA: TGTGCCAGCAGCTTGGGTAGGGTCGGATCCTATAATTCACCCCTCCACTTT. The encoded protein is CASSLGRVGSYNSPLHF.

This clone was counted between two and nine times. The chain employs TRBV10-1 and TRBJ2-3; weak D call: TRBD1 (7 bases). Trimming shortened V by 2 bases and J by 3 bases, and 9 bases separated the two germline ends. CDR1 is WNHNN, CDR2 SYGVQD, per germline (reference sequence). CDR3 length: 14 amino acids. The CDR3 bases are TGCGCCAGCAGTGAGCAGGGGGGAACAGATACGCAGTATTTT. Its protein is CASSEQGGTDTQYF.

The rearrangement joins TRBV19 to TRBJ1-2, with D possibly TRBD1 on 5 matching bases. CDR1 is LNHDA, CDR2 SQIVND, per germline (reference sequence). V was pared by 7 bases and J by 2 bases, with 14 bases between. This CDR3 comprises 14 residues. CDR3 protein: CASNPGRKNYGYTF. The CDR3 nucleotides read TGTGCCAGTAACCCGGGACGAAAGAACTATGGCTACACCTTC.

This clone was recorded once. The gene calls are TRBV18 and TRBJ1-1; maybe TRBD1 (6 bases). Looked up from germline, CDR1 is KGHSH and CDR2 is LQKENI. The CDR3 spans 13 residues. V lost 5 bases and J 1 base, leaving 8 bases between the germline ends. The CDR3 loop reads CASSVTGNTEAFF. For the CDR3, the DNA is TGTGCCAGCTCAGTGACAGGGAACACTGAAGCTTTCTTT. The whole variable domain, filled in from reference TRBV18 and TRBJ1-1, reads NAGVMQNPRHLVRRRGQEARLRCSPMKGHSHVYWYRQLPEEGLKFMVYLQKENIIDESGMPKERFSAEFPKEGPSILRIQQVVRGDSAAYFCASSVTGNTEAFFGQGTRLTVV.

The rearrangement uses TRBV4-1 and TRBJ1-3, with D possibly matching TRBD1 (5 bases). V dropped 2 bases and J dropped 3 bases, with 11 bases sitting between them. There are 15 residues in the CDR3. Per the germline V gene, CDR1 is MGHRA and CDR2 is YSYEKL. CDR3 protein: CASSQTRDFGNTIYF. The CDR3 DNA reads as TGCGCCAGCAGCCAAACCCGGGACTTTGGAAACACCATATATTTT.

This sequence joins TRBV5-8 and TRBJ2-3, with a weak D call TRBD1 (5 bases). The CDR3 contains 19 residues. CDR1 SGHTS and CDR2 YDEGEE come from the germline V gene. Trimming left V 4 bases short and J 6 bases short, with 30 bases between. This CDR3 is CASSPSLIGASSSSDTQYF. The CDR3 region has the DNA TGTGCCAGCAGCCCTTCCCTCATAGGGGCGAGTAGTTCGTCGGATACGCAGTATTTT.

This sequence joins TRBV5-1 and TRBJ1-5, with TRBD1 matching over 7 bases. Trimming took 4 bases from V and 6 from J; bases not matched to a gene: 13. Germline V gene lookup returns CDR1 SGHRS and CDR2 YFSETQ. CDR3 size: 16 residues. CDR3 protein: CASSPGQNFGVQPQHF. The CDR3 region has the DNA TGCGCCAGCAGCCCGGGACAGAATTTCGGTGTTCAGCCCCAGCATTTT.

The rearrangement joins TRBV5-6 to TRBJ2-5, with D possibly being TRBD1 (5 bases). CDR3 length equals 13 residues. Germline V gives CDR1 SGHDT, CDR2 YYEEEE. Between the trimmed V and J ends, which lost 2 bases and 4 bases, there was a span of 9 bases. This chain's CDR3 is CASSFLGLETQYF. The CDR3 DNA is TGTGCCAGCAGCTTTCTGGGGCTAGAGACCCAGTACTTC. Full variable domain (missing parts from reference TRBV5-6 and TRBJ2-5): DAGVTQSPTHLIKTRGQQVTLRCSPKSGHDTVSWYQQALGQGPQFIFQYYEEEERQRGNFPDRFSGHQFPNYSSELNVNALLLGDSALYLCASSFLGLETQYFGPGTRLLVL.

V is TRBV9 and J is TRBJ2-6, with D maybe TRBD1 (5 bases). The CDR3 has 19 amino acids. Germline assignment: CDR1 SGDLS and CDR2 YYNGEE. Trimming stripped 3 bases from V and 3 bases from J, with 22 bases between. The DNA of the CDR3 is TGTGCCAGCAGCGGGAGCCCGACAGCTGACCTAGGTGGGGCCAACGTCCTGACTTTC. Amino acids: CASSGSPTADLGGANVLTF.

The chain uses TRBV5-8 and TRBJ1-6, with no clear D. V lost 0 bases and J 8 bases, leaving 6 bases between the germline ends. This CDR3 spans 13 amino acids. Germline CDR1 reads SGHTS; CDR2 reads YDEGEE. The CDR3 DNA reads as TGTGCCAGCAGCTTGGCCCCAGATTCACCCCTCCACTTT. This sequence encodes CASSLAPDSPLHF.

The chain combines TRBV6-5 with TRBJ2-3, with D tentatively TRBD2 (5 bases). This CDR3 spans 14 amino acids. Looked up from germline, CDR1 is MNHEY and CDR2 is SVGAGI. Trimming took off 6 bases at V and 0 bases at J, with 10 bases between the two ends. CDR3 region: CASRTSGSTDTQYF. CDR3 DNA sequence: TGTGCCAGCAGAACATCGGGGAGCACAGATACGCAGTATTTT.

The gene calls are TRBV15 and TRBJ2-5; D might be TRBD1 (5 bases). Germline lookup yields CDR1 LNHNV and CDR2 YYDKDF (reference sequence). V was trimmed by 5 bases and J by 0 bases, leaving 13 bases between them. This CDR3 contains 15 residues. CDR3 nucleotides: TGTGCCACCAGCCGAATGACAGATTACCAAGAGACCCAGTACTTC. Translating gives CATSRMTDYQETQYF.

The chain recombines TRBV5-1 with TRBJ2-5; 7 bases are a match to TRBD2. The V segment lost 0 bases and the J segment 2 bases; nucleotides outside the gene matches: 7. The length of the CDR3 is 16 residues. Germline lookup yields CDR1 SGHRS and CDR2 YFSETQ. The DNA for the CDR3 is TGCGCCAGCAGCTTGGATCCAGCGGGGAGGCAAGAGACCCAGTACTTC. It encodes CASSLDPAGRQETQYF.

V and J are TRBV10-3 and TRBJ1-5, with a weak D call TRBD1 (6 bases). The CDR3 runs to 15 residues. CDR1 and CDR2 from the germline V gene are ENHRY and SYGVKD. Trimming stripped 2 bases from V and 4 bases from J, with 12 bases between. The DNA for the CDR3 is TGTGCCATCAGTGAGGATGGACAGCGTAATCAGCCCCAGCATTTT. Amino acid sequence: CAISEDGQRNQPQHF.

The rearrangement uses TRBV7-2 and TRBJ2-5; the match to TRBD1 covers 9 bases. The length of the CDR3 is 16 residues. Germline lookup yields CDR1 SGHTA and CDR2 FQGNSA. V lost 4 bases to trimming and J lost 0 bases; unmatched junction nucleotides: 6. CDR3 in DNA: TGTGCCAGCAGCTCAGGGACAGGGTCCTACCAAGAGACCCAGTACTTC. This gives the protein CASSSGTGSYQETQYF.

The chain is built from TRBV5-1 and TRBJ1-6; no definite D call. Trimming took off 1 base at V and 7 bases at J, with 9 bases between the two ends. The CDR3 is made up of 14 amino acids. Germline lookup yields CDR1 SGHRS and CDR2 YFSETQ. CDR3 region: CASSLLQENSPLHF. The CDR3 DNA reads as TGCGCCAGCAGCTTGCTCCAGGAGAATTCACCCCTCCACTTT.

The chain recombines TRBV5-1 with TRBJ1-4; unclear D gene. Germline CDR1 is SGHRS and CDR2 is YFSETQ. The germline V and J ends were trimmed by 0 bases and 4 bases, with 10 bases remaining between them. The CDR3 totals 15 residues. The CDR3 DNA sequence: TGCGCCAGCAGCTTGGTGGCCAGCCATAATGAAAAACTGTTTTTT. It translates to CASSLVASHNEKLFF.

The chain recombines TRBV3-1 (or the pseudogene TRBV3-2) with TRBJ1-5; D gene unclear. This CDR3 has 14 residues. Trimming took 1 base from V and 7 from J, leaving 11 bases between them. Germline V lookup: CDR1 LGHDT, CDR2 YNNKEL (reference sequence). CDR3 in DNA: TGTGCCAGCAGCCAAGGCCAGGTGAGCCAGCCCCAGCATTTT. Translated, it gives CASSQGQVSQPQHF.